This record concerns one TCR beta chain sequence. As yet, its antigen is unknown. This record comes from a study of T-cell reconstitution after alpha-beta-depleted transplantation in children. Study-level results: Reported findings indicate that, about two months after transplant, alpha-beta T cells came from several hundred expanded clones, which were derived from non-depleted graft cells. After transplant, high TCRbeta diversity at day 60 in some patients arose from surviving recipient T cells and thymic progenitors. T cells produced anew were the main source of T-cell counts and diversity one year after transplant.

The TCRbeta library was prepared with unique molecular identifiers. TCRdb reanalysed the PCR reads using MiXCR and keeps one entry per CDR3 protein. The sample holds about 1,000,000 distinct CDR3 sequences, roughly 31% seen once. V dropped 7 bases and J dropped 1; count of bases not matched to a gene: 16. This CDR3 spans 19 amino acids. The sequence came from a boy less than two years old who had a stem cell transplant for SCID, so the T cells may come from the graft donor. The V gene is TRBV12-3 or TRBV12-4, the J gene TRBJ2-1; 10 positions agree with TRBD2. The sequencing here drew on PBMCs, mostly from graft donor cells, taken 360 days after TCRalphabeta/CD19-depleted stem cell transplant. CDR3 coding DNA: TGTGCCAGCAATTCAGGGGGGCTAGCGGGGGTAACTTCCTACAATGAGCAGTTCTTC. Amino acids: CASNSGGLAGVTSYNEQFF.